The rows below give T cell receptor beta chains drawn from one sample of a study of cytomegalovirus exposure and HLA in healthy donors. Clones were read by immunoSEQ multiplex PCR, and TCRdb kept only the in-frame ones, dropping some. This sample has over 150,000 clones, with roughly 81% found just once. Material: PBMCs. Receptor source: a woman aged 50 to 65 in good health and CMV-seronegative. Both conserved end residues are part of each CDR3. A D gene is named only where the DNA matches it firmly. A clone size is listed for some rows: how often the clone was seen (once, few, many), or a class if it is expanded.

j_gene	v_gene	d_gene	abundance	CDR3aa	CDR3nt
TRBJ2-1	TRBV5-4	.	.	CASSQTSRGSYNEQFF	TGTGCCAGCAGCCAAACCTCCAGAGGATCTTACAATGAGCAGTTCTTC
TRBJ1-1	TRBV11-3	.	.	CASSLRGGTEAFF	TGTGCCAGCAGCTTACGGGGGGGCACTGAAGCTTTCTTT
TRBJ1-2	TRBV18	TRBD1	.	CASSPPGDRAGYTF	TGTGCCAGCTCACCCCCCGGGGACAGGGCTGGCTACACCTTC
TRBJ2-2	TRBV5-1	.	few	CASSLDMNTGELFF	TGCGCCAGCAGCTTGGACATGAACACCGGGGAGCTGTTTTTT
TRBJ1-1	TRBV27	.	.	CASGLGRENTEAFF	TGTGCCAGTGGTCTTGGGCGGGAGAACACTGAAGCTTTCTTT
TRBJ2-3	TRBV4-2	TRBD2	.	CASSQGLAGAPLTDTQYF	TGTGCCAGCAGCCAAGGGCTAGCGGGGGCTCCACTCACAGATACGCAGTATTTT
TRBJ2-1	TRBV28	TRBD1	.	CASSSGQGSNEQFF	TGTGCCAGCAGCTCGGGACAGGGTTCCAATGAGCAGTTCTTC
TRBJ2-7	TRBV28	TRBD2	.	CASSPLAGPREQYF	TGTGCCAGCAGTCCCCTAGCGGGACCGCGCGAGCAGTACTTC
TRBJ1-2	TRBV27	.	.	CATWGANYGYTF	TGTGCCACCTGGGGGGCTAACTATGGCTACACCTTC
TRBJ2-2	TRBV7-6	TRBD1	.	CASTPYGTANTGELFF	TGTGCCAGCACTCCGTACGGGACAGCGAACACCGGGGAGCTGTTTTTT
TRBJ2-1	TRBV19	TRBD2	.	CASRLSGRAAYNEQFF	TGTGCCAGTAGACTTAGCGGGAGGGCCGCCTACAATGAGCAGTTCTTC
TRBJ2-7	TRBV5-6	.	.	CASSQTGAGPLSQYF	TGTGCCAGCAGCCAAACAGGGGCGGGACCCTTGTCGCAGTACTTC
TRBJ2-2	TRBV9	TRBD2	few	CASSVATSGSDTGELFF	TGTGCCAGCAGCGTGGCGACTAGCGGGAGCGACACCGGGGAGCTGTTTTTT
TRBJ2-7	TRBV2	TRBD2	.	CASSPGLGYEQYF	TGTGCCAGCAGTCCGGGACTAGGGTACGAGCAGTACTTC
TRBJ1-1	TRBV21-1	.	.	CASSNCETGKIVDTEAFF	TGTGCCAGCAGCAACTGCGAGACAGGGAAAATAGTTGACACTGAAGCTTTCTTT
TRBJ1-2	TRBV6-5	TRBD1	.	CASSYLGGSGYTF	TGTGCCAGCAGTTACCTAGGGGGCTCTGGCTACACCTTC
TRBJ1-1	TRBV25-1	TRBD1	.	CASSQGAQSEAFF	TGTGCCTCCTCACAGGGGGCACAGAGTGAAGCTTTCTTT
TRBJ1-2	TRBV4-2	.	.	CASSQGSSGVYGYTF	TGTGCCAGCAGCCAAGGGTCCAGCGGGGTCTATGGCTACACCTTC
TRBJ1-4	TRBV7-2	.	.	CASSPGRATNEKLFF	TGTGCCAGCAGCCCCGGTCGGGCAACTAATGAAAAACTGTTTTTT
TRBJ2-7	TRBV29-1	TRBD1	.	CSAEGQDFDEQYF	TGCAGCGCGGAGGGACAGGACTTCGACGAGCAGTACTTC
TRBJ1-2	TRBV2	.	.	CASSVDSNYGYTF	TGTGCCAGCAGTGTTGACAGTAACTATGGCTACACCTTC
TRBJ2-2	TRBV7-2	TRBD2	.	CASSLVAGADTGELFF	TGTGCCAGCAGCTTAGTAGCGGGGGCTGACACCGGGGAGCTGTTTTTT
TRBJ2-5	TRBV19	TRBD2	.	CASSKGTSGRGETQYF	TGTGCCAGTAGTAAAGGGACTAGCGGGAGGGGTGAGACCCAGTACTTC
TRBJ2-1	TRBV14	TRBD2	.	CASSQGGSVSYNEQFF	TGTGCCAGCAGCCAAGGCGGGAGTGTGTCCTACAATGAGCAGTTCTTC
TRBJ2-7	TRBV19	TRBD2	.	CASSMRGAYEQYF	TGTGCCAGTAGTATGCGGGGGGCCTACGAGCAGTACTTC
TRBJ2-5	TRBV10-3	.	.	CAISDVAVQETQYF	TGTGCCATCAGTGACGTGGCGGTCCAAGAGACCCAGTACTTC
TRBJ2-1	TRBV5-6	TRBD2	.	CASSFAGVYNEQFF	TGTGCCAGCAGCTTTGCGGGAGTCTACAATGAGCAGTTCTTC
TRBJ2-7	TRBV9	.	.	CASSVGGNSYEQYF	TGTGCCAGCAGCGTAGGCGGAAACTCCTACGAGCAGTACTTC
TRBJ2-7	TRBV6-5	TRBD1	.	CASSPGTGYEQYF	TGTGCCAGCAGCCCCGGGACAGGGTACGAGCAGTACTTC
TRBJ2-3	TRBV2	TRBD2	.	CASRERLAGGPTDTQYF	TGTGCCAGCAGAGAGCGACTAGCGGGAGGGCCGACAGATACGCAGTATTTT
TRBJ2-5	TRBV5-4	TRBD2	.	CASSRKSGRAEETQYF	TGTGCCAGCAGTAGAAAGAGCGGGAGGGCCGAAGAGACCCAGTACTTC
TRBJ1-2	TRBV7-2	TRBD1	few	CASSLESGGYGYTF	TGTGCCAGCAGCTTAGAATCAGGGGGCTATGGCTACACCTTC
TRBJ1-2	TRBV5-1	.	.	CASSLDGGKGYTF	TGCGCCAGCAGCTTGGACGGCGGTAAAGGCTACACCTTC
TRBJ1-4	TRBV2	TRBD1	.	CASRARMDRNEKLFF	TGTGCCAGCAGGGCTAGGATGGACAGGAATGAAAAACTGTTTTTT
TRBJ1-2	TRBV7-2	.	.	CASSLNWGGLYGYTF	TGTGCCAGCAGCCTTAACTGGGGGGGCTTATATGGCTACACCTTC
TRBJ1-1	TRBV4-2	.	.	CASSQPVGVGLNTEAFF	TGTGCCAGCAGCCAACCAGTAGGAGTGGGGCTGAACACTGAAGCTTTCTTT
TRBJ1-2	TRBV18	.	.	CASSPRAGEDGYTF	TGTGCCAGCTCACCCAGGGCAGGCGAGGATGGCTACACCTTC